One sample yielded the 6 T cell receptor beta chains listed below, sequenced in a study of untreated major depressive disorder. Study observations and caveats: CD4+ T cells from depressed patients used TRBV05-01 (Vbeta 5.1) more often than controls.

Antigens for these TCRs are unknown. The table came from immunoSEQ multiplex PCR; TCRdb's copy has only in-frame clones and leaves some out. The sample holds about 25,000 clones; approximately 91% are singletons and the top ten take 0.72%. The sequenced sample was CD4+ T cells from PBMCs. The source is a woman in her twenties or thirties with major depressive disorder.

The rearrangement joins TRBV5-1 to TRBJ1-3; D is ambiguous. CDR3 length: 18 amino acids. The germline gives CDR1 SGHRS, CDR2 YFSETQ. V lost 1 base and J lost 0, with 17 bases in between. The CDR3, as DNA: TGCGCCAGCAGCTTGTTTTCTATGGACGCAATCTCTGGAAACACCATATATTTT. It specifies CASSLFSMDAISGNTIYF.

The chain carries TRBV9 and TRBJ2-7, with a possible D match to TRBD2 (5 bases). V was shortened by 0 bases and J by 6 bases, with 16 bases between the two germline ends. CDR3 length: 15 amino acids. CDR1 is SGDLS and CDR2 is YYNGEE in the germline V gene. The CDR3 region is CASSVASWGGGEQYF. CDR3 coding DNA: TGTGCCAGCAGCGTAGCATCGTGGGGTGGAGGCGAGCAGTACTTC.

This clone was counted a single time. The chain recombines TRBV19 with TRBJ1-5; D unresolved. CDR1 and CDR2 (germline): LNHDA, SQIVND (reference sequence). This CDR3 has 14 residues. V shed 1 base and J shed 4 bases, with 8 bases lying between them. DNA of the CDR3: TGTGCCAGTAGTATAGGGCAGCTAAATCAGCCCCAGCATTTT. This codes for CASSIGQLNQPQHF.

The V and J genes are TRBV2 and TRBJ2-2, with D unresolved. Germline CDR1 is SNHLY and CDR2 is FYNNEI. Trimming took 3 bases from V and 11 from J, leaving 10 bases between them. The CDR3 has 12 amino acids. The CDR3 spells CASSENPGELFF. The CDR3 nucleotides are TGTGCCAGCAGTGAGAATCCGGGCGAGCTGTTTTTT. Filled out from reference TRBV2 and TRBJ2-2, the complete variable domain reads EPEVTQTPSHQVTQMGQEVILRCVPISNHLYFYWYRQILGQKVEFLVSFYNNEISEKSEIFDDQFSVERPDGSNFTLKIRSTKLEDSAMYFCASSENPGELFFGEGSRLTVL.

V usage is TRBV5-4 and J usage is TRBJ2-5, with D possibly TRBD1 on 6 matching bases. With 4 bases removed from V and 5 bases from J, the gap between germline ends came to 18 bases. The CDR3 consists of 15 residues. Germline CDR1 SGHNT, CDR2 YYREEE (reference sequence). Here the CDR3 reads CASSPRGGQDETQYF. The CDR3 DNA is TGTGCCAGCAGCCCCAGGGGCGGCCAGGACGAGACCCAGTACTTC.

This chain links TRBV6-4 with TRBJ1-6; 7 bases are shared with TRBD1. CDR3 size: 17 residues. Germline-derived CDR1 and CDR2 are MRHNA and SNTAGT. With 7 bases clipped from V and 7 bases from J, the junction kept 16 bases outside the gene matches. The CDR3 sequence is CASIFGTAHLQNSPLHF. CDR3 sequence (DNA): TGTGCCAGCATCTTCGGGACAGCGCACTTACAAAATTCACCCCTCCACTTT.